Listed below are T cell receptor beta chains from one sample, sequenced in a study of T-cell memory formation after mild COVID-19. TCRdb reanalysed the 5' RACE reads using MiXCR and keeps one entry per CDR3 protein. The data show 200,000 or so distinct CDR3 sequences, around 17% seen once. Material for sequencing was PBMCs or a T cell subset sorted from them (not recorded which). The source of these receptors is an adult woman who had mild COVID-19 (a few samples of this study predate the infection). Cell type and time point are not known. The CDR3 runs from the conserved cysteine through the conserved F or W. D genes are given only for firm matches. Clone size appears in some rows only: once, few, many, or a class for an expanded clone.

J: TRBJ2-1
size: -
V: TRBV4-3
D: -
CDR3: CASSRRERNEQFF
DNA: TGCGCCAGCAGTAGAAGGGAGAGGAATGAGCAGTTCTTC

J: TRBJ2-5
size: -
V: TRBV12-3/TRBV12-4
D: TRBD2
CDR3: CASSLTSGGTQETQYF
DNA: TGTGCCAGCAGTTTAACTAGCGGGGGGACCCAAGAGACCCAGTACTTC

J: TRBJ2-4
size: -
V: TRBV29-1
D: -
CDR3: CSAMAGLTADLAKNIQYF
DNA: TGCAGCGCCATGGCGGGCCTCACTGCTGACCTAGCCAAAAACATTCAGTACTTC

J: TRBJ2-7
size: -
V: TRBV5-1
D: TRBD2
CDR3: CASSLAASGGEQYF
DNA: TGCGCCAGCAGCTTGGCCGCTAGCGGGGGGGAGCAGTACTTC

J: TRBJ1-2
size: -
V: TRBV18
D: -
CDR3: CASSQKQGNYGYTF
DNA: TGTGCCAGCTCCCAGAAACAGGGAAACTATGGCTACACCTTC

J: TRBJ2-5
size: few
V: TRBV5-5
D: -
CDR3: CASSLGGRTQYF
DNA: TGTGCCAGCAGCCTGGGGGGTCGGACCCAGTACTTC

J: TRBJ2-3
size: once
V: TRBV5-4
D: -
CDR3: CASSLVGYSTDTQYF
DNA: TGTGCCAGCAGCTTGGTAGGGTACTCCACAGATACGCAGTATTTT

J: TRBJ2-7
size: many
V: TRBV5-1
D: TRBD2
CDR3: CASGLAGATSYEQYF
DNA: TGCGCCAGCGGACTAGCGGGGGCCACCTCCTACGAGCAGTACTTC

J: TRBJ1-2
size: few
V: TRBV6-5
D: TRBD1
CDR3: CASSYSGTGATYGYTF
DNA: TGTGCCAGCAGTTACTCCGGGACAGGGGCGACCTATGGCTACACCTTC

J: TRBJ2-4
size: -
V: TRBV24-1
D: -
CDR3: CATSDSGQAKNIQYF
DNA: TGTGCCACCAGTGACTCAGGACAAGCCAAAAACATTCAGTACTTC

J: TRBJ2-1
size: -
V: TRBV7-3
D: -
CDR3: CASSLEPGDYNEQFF
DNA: TGTGCCAGCAGCTTGGAGCCCGGGGACTACAATGAGCAGTTCTTC

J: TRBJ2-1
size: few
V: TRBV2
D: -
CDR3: CASSGVYSGTYNEQFF
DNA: TGTGCCAGCAGCGGGGTGTACTCAGGGACCTACAATGAGCAGTTCTTC

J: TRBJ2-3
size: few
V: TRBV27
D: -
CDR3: CASRSDTQYF
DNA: TGTGCCAGCAGGTCAGATACGCAGTATTTT

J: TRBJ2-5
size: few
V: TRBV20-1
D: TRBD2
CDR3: CSARTSEETQYF
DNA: TGCAGTGCTCGGACTAGCGAAGAGACCCAGTACTTC

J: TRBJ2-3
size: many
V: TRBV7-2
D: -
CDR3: CASSLVGLPLDTQYF
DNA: TGTGCCAGCAGCTTAGTCGGACTACCCTTAGATACGCAGTATTTT

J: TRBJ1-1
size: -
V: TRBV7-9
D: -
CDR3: CASSYPPRRGGMNTEAFF
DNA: TGTGCCAGCAGCTACCCCCCCCGGAGAGGGGGTATGAACACTGAAGCTTTCTTT

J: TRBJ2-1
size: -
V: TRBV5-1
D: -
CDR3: CASSLELHNEQFF
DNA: TGCGCCAGCAGCTTGGAACTACACAATGAGCAGTTCTTC

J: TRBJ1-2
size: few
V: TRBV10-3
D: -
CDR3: CAISDHRSGWGYTF
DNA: TGTGCCATCAGTGATCACAGGAGTGGATGGGGCTACACCTTC

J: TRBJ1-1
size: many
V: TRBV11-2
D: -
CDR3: CASSLRAGPNTEAFF
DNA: TGTGCCAGCAGCTTACGGGCAGGGCCGAACACTGAAGCTTTCTTT

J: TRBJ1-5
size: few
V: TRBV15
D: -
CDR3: CATSREGTPSNQPQHF
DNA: TGTGCCACCAGCAGAGAAGGGACACCAAGCAATCAGCCCCAGCATTTT

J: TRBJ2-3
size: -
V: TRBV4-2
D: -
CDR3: CASSKEDTQYF
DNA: TGTGCCAGCAGCAAGGAAGATACGCAGTATTTT

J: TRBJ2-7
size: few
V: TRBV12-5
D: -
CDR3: CASGIFYEQYF
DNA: TGTGCTAGTGGAATTTTCTACGAGCAGTACTTC

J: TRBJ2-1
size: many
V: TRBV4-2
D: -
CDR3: CASSQGGEQFF
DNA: TGTGCCAGCAGCCAAGGAGGAGAGCAGTTCTTC

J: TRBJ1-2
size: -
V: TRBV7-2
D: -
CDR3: CASSIPDSLNYGYTF
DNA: TGTGCCAGCAGCATACCGGACAGCCTTAACTATGGCTACACCTTC

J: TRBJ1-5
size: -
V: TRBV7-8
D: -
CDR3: CASSLGDTPNQPQHF
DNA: TGTGCCAGCAGCTTAGGGGACACCCCCAATCAGCCCCAGCATTTT

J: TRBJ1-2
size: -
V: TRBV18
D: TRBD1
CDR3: CASSPVAPDRPYTF
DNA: TGTGCCAGCTCACCGGTGGCTCCGGACAGGCCCTACACCTTC

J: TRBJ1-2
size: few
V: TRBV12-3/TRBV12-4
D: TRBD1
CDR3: CASSPSGTGWLHGYTF
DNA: TGTGCCAGCAGCCCCTCCGGGACAGGGTGGTTGCATGGCTACACCTTC

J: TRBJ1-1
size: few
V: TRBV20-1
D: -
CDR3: CSARGPGGDTEAFF
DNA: TGCAGTGCTAGAGGCCCCGGCGGGGACACTGAAGCTTTCTTT

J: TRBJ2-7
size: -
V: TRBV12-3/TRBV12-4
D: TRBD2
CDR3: CASSFGAGARWQYF
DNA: TGTGCCAGCAGTTTCGGAGCGGGAGCAAGGTGGCAGTACTTC

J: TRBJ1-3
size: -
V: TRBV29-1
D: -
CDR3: CSVEDGRAGNTIYF
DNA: TGCAGCGTTGAAGATGGCAGGGCTGGAAACACCATATATTTT

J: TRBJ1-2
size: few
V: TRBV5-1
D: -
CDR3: CASTTGVGGIYDYGYTF
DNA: TGCGCCAGCACCACGGGAGTCGGGGGAATCTACGACTATGGCTACACCTTC

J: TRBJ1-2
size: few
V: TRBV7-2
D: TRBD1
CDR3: CASSIPGGAHGYTF
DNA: TGTGCCAGCAGCATCCCAGGGGGCGCTCATGGCTACACCTTC

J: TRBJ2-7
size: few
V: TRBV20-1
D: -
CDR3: CSGTSNYEQYF
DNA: TGCAGTGGGACCTCAAACTACGAGCAGTACTTC

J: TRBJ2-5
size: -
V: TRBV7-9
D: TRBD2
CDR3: CASSFLAGVLQETQYF
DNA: TGTGCCAGCAGCTTCTTAGCGGGAGTCCTCCAGGAGACCCAGTACTTC

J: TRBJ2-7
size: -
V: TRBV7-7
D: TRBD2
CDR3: CASSLSLAGGEQYF
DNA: TGTGCCAGCAGCTTGAGTCTAGCGGGGGGCGAGCAGTACTTC

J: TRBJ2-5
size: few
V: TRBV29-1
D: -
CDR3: CSVFSGIAETQYF
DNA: TGCAGCGTTTTTTCGGGAATTGCAGAGACCCAGTACTTC

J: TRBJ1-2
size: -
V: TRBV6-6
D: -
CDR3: CASSYIESGYTF
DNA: TGTGCCAGCAGTTACATTGAGAGTGGCTACACCTTC

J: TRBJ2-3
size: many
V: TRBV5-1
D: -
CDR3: CASSSPVVADTQYF
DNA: TGCGCCAGCAGCTCCCCAGTGGTAGCAGATACGCAGTATTTT

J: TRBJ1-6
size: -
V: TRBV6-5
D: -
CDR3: CASSYGERNSPLHF
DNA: TGTGCCAGCAGTTACGGAGAGCGGAATTCACCCCTCCACTTT

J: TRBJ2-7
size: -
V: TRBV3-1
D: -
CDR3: CASSQGNEQYF
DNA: TGTGCCAGCAGCCAAGGTAACGAGCAGTACTTC

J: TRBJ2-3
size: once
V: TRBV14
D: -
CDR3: CASSRSDRTHTDTQYF
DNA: TGTGCCAGCAGCCGGTCGGACCGGACACACACAGATACGCAGTATTTT

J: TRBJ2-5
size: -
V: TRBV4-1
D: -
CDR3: CASSPQGTGETQYF
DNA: TGCGCCAGCAGCCCTCAGGGTACGGGAGAGACCCAGTACTTC

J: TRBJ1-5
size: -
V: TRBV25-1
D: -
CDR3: CASRDEMGSLCFYSNQPQHF
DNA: TGTGCCAGTCGAGACGAAATGGGGTCCCTTTGTTTTTATAGCAATCAGCCCCAGCATTTT

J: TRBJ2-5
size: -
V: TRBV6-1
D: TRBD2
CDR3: CASRLAGALQETQYF
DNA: TGTGCCAGCAGGCTAGCGGGGGCTTTACAAGAGACCCAGTACTTC

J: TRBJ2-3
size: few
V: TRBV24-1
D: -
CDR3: CATSEFRDTDTQYF
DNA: TGTGCCACCAGTGAGTTCAGGGACACAGATACGCAGTATTTT

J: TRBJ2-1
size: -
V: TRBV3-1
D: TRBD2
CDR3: CASSQGLAGGPGNEQFF
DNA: TGTGCCAGCAGCCAGGGACTAGCGGGGGGGCCTGGTAATGAGCAGTTCTTC

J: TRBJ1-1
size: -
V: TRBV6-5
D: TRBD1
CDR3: CASSRDRGANTEAFF
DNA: TGTGCCAGCAGTCGGGACAGGGGCGCGAACACTGAAGCTTTCTTT

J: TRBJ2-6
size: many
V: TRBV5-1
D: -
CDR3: CASSLARTGANVLTF
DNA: TGCGCCAGCAGCTTGGCCAGGACCGGGGCCAACGTCCTGACTTTC

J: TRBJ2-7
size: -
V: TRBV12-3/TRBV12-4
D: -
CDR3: CASSWPGTYEQYF
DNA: TGTGCCAGCAGTTGGCCAGGGACCTACGAGCAGTACTTC

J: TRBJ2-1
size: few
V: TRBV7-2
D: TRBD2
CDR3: CASSMAGSSGRANEQFF
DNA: TGTGCCAGCAGCATGGCGGGTTCTAGCGGGAGGGCCAATGAGCAGTTCTTC

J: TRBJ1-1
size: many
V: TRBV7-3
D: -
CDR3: CASSLSVNTEAFF
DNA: TGTGCCAGCAGCTTAAGTGTTAACACTGAAGCTTTCTTT

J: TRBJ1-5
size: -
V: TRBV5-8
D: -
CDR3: CASSLGSVRSNQPQHF
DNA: TGTGCCAGCAGCTTGGGCTCGGTGAGGAGCAATCAGCCCCAGCATTTT

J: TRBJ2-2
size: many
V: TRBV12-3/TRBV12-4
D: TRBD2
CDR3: CASSPGLAGVGELFF
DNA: TGTGCCAGCAGTCCCGGACTAGCGGGAGTCGGGGAGCTGTTTTTT